This TCR beta chain is from a study of cytomegalovirus exposure and HLA in healthy donors. Findings and limits, study-wide: With later analysis, a missense DCLRE1C variant became linked to TCR beta V- and J-gene trimming.

V shed 4 bases and J 1 base; nucleotides not matched to a gene: 6. The CDR3 spans 15 residues. Germline V gene data show CDR1 as MGHRA and CDR2 as YSYEKL. The PCR employed 60 Vbeta primers together with 13 Jbeta primers. Clones were read by immunoSEQ multiplex PCR, and TCRdb kept only the in-frame ones, dropping some. The sample carries approximately 120,000 clones, approximately 80% recorded once. Notes on this clone: Its target is unknown.

This receptor was identified in a woman aged 40 to 50 in good health and CMV-seropositive. The specimen was PBMCs. The rearrangement uses TRBV4-1 and TRBJ2-7; the match to TRBD1 covers 8 bases. The CDR3 reads CASSRLRTGSYEQYF. The CDR3 nucleotides are TGCGCCAGCAGCCGACTTAGGACAGGGTCCTACGAGCAGTACTTC.